This T cell receptor (beta chain) was profiled in a study of T-cell reconstitution after alpha-beta-depleted transplantation in children. Germline CDR1 is SGHAT and CDR2 is FQDESV (reference sequence). J gave up 2 bases and V 5 bases, and 18 bases lay outside the gene matches. This CDR3 is 19 amino acids long. During its preparation, the TCRbeta library received unique molecular identifiers. TCRdb passed the PCR reads through MiXCR, listing each CDR3 protein once. The data show some 590,000 distinct CDR3 sequences, over 9.5% seen once. This clonotype originated in a human donor who donated a stem cell graft to a child with acute myeloid leukemia. The rearrangement uses TRBV11-1 and TRBJ2-1, with TRBD2 identical over 7 bases. The specimen was PBMCs from the stem cell graft donor, collected from the stem cell graft. CDR3 DNA: TGTGCCAGCAGCAAATATAAAACCACCGGGACTATAGCCTACAATGAGCAGTTCTTC. It encodes CASSKYKTTGTIAYNEQFF.